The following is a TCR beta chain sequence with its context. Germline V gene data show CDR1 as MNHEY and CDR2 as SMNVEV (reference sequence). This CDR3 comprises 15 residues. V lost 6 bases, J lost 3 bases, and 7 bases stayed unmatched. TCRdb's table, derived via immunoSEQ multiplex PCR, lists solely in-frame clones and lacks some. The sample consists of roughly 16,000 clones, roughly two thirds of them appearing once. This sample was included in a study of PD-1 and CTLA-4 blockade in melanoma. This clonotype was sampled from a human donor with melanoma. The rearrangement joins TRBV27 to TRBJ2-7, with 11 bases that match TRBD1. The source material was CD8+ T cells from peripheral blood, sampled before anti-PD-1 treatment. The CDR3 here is CASRQDRGQGYEQYF. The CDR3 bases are TGTGCCAGCAGACAGGACAGGGGGCAAGGCTACGAGCAGTACTTC.